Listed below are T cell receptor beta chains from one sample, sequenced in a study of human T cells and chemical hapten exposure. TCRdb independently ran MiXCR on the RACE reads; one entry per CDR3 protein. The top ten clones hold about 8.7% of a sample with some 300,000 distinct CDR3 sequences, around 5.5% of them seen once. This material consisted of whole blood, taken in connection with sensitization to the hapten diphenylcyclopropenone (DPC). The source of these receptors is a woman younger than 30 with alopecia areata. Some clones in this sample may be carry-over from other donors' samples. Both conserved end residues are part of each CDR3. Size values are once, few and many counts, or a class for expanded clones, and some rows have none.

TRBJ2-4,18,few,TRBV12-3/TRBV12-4,CASSFLLSGGPSKNIQYF
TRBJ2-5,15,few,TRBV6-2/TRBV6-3,CASTQDRGGPETQYF
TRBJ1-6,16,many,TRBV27,CASSLTGEGRISPLHF
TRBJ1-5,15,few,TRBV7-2,CASSESAGGYQPQHF
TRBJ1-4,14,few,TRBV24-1,CAIHPGQRNEKLFF
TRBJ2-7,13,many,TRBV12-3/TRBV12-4,CASRTGQTYEQYF
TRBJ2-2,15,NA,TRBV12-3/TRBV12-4,CASIMGRANTGELFF
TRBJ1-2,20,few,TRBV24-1,CATSEALQGQGPFANYGYTF
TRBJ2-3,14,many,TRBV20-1,CSATGLGSTDTQYF
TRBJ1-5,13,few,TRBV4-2,CASSQGEGQPQHF
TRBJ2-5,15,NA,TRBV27,CASSPDGNQQETQYF
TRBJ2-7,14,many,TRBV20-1,CSARGYRGPYEQYF